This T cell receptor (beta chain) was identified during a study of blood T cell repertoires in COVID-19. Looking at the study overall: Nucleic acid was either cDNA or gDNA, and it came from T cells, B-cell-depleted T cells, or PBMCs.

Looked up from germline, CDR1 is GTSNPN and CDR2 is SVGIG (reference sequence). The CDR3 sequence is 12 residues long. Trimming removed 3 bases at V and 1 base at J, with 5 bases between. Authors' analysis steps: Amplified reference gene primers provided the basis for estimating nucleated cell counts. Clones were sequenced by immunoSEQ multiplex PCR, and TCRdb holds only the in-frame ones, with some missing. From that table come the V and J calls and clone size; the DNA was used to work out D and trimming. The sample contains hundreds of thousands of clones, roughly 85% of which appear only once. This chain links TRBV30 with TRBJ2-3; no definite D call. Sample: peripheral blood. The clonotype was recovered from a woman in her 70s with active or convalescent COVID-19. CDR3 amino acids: CAWSAGTDTQYF. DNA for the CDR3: TGTGCCTGGAGCGCGGGCACAGATACGCAGTATTTT.